A single sample gave rise to the 13 T cell receptor beta chains below, sequenced in a study of CD8+ T cells in alopecia areata. Investigators isolated RNA and reverse transcribed it into cDNA to act as the sequencing template. Only in-frame clones appear in the TCRdb table, and some are missing; sequencing was by immunoSEQ multiplex PCR. Of 80,000 to 100,000 clones listed, 44% are singletons. Indicated treatment: oral pan-JAK inhibitor, 5-10 mg twice daily. The starting material was CD8+ T cells sorted from blood, obtained at week 24, from a patient treated with tofacitinib. These receptors all come from a human donor with alopecia areata.

This clone showed up many times. The genes are TRBV30 and TRBJ1-3; TRBD1 might be the D (5 bases). CDR1 GTSNPN and CDR2 SVGIG come from the germline V gene (reference sequence). V lost 4 bases to trimming and J lost 4 bases, with 8 bases between them. CDR3 length: 12 amino acids. The CDR3 DNA sequence: TGTGCCTGGAAGGGGTCGGGAAACACCATATATTTT. Translated, it gives CAWKGSGNTIYF.

The rearrangement uses TRBV29-1 and TRBJ2-7, with 9 positions matching TRBD2. Germline CDR1 and CDR2: SQVTM and ANQGSEA. The ends lost 4 bases at V and 3 bases at J; junction bases unmatched: 4. CDR3 length: 13 residues. The chain's CDR3 is CSVASGTIYEQYF. The CDR3 DNA reads as TGCAGCGTTGCTAGCGGGACGATCTACGAGCAGTACTTC.

In this sample, this clone turned up a few times. The rearrangement links TRBV29-1 to TRBJ2-3, with D possibly matching TRBD2 (6 bases). The CDR3 runs 14 residues. CDR1 is SQVTM, CDR2 ANQGSEA, per germline. Trimming cost V 0 bases and J 7 bases, with 14 bases left between them. The CDR3 nucleotides are TGCAGCGTTGAAGATCCGGCTAGCGCCCATACGCAGTATTTT. Amino acid sequence: CSVEDPASAHTQYF.

The chain is built from TRBV29-1 and TRBJ1-2; the D gene is possibly TRBD1 (5 bases). The CDR3 is 16 amino acids. The V end lost 7 bases, the J end lost 4 bases, and 25 bases lay between the germline ends. Per the germline V gene, CDR1 is SQVTM and CDR2 is ANQGSEA. In nucleotides, the CDR3 is TGCAGCGCTGGGGCAGGGCAGACACCGTATGGCTATGGCTACACCTTC. As protein: CSAGAGQTPYGYGYTF.

This chain links TRBV2 with TRBJ1-1; D not resolved. Trimming shortened V by 8 bases and J by 8 bases, and 12 bases separated the two germline ends. The CDR3 length is 11 residues. Germline V CDR1 and CDR2: SNHLY, FYNNEI. The CDR3 sequence: CASGTKFEAFF. CDR3 nucleotides: TGTGCCAGCGGTACCAAGTTCGAAGCTTTCTTT. Filled out from reference TRBV2 and TRBJ1-1, the complete variable domain reads EPEVTQTPSHQVTQMGQEVILRCVPISNHLYFYWYRQILGQKVEFLVSFYNNEISEKSEIFDDQFSVERPDGSNFTLKIRSTKLEDSAMYFCASGTKFEAFFGQGTRLTVV.

In this sample, this clone turned up a few times. This chain joins TRBV2 and TRBJ1-1; D ambiguous. Trimming shortened V by 3 bases and J by 7 bases, and 18 bases separated the two germline ends. This CDR3 comprises 15 residues. From germline, CDR1 is SNHLY and CDR2 FYNNEI. In DNA, the CDR3 is TGTGCCAGCAGTGAGGTAGCCAGCCTCAAGGTTGAAGCTTTCTTT. Translation gives CASSEVASLKVEAFF.

V is TRBV18 and J is TRBJ1-5; TRBD1 aligns across 8 bases. CDR3 size: 17 residues. Germline lookup yields CDR1 KGHSH and CDR2 LQKENI. V was pared by 5 bases and J by 2 bases, with 11 bases of the junction left unmatched. CDR3 nucleotide sequence: TGTGCCAGCTCATCGTACCCCATGGACAGGGGCAATCAGCCCCAGCATTTT. Translation: CASSSYPMDRGNQPQHF. Based on the CDR3 plus reference TRBV18 and TRBJ1-5, the full variable domain is NAGVMQNPRHLVRRRGQEARLRCSPMKGHSHVYWYRQLPEEGLKFMVYLQKENIIDESGMPKERFSAEFPKEGPSILRIQQVVRGDSAAYFCASSSYPMDRGNQPQHFGDGTRLSIL.

The chain uses TRBV29-1 and TRBJ2-2, with D possibly TRBD1 on 6 matching bases. Germline assignment: CDR1 SQVTM and CDR2 ANQGSEA. The V gene lost 6 bases and the J gene lost 2 bases, with 7 bases spanning the gap. This CDR3 region has 12 residues. The CDR3 spells CSVGHNTGELFF. The CDR3 region has the DNA TGCAGCGTGGGACACAACACCGGGGAGCTGTTTTTT.

The gene calls are TRBV7-6 and TRBJ2-7, with D perhaps matching TRBD1 (5 bases). Germline-derived CDR1 and CDR2 are SGHVS and FNYEAQ. V was cut by 1 base and J by 5 bases, with 9 bases left in between. There are 13 residues in the CDR3. CDR3 sequence: CASSLEGHHEQYF. Written as DNA, the CDR3 is TGTGCCAGCAGCTTAGAGGGGCACCACGAGCAGTACTTC.

This clone is a singleton in its sample. The V call is TRBV7-9, the J call TRBJ2-5; D uncertain. Germline V gives CDR1 SEHNR, CDR2 FQNEAQ (reference sequence). The V gene lost 6 bases and the J gene lost 4 bases, with 9 bases spanning the gap. The CDR3 runs to 12 residues. The CDR3 nucleotides read TGTGCCAGCAGACTTGAACGAGAGACCCAGTACTTC. Amino acids: CASRLERETQYF. Based on the CDR3 plus reference TRBV7-9 and TRBJ2-5, the full variable domain is DTGVSQNPRHKITKRGQNVTFRCDPISEHNRLYWYRQTLGQGPEFLTYFQNEAQLEKSRLLSDRFSAERPKGSFSTLEIQRTEQGDSAMYLCASRLERETQYFGPGTRLLVL.

The chain joins TRBV9 to TRBJ1-1; D ambiguous. V was pared by 0 bases and J by 5 bases, with 11 bases between. Per germline, CDR1 SGDLS and CDR2 YYNGEE. There are 14 residues in the CDR3. CDR3 coding DNA: TGTGCCAGCAGCGTAGCGCGTTCGGGAACTGAAGCTTTCTTT. It yields the protein CASSVARSGTEAFF.

In nucleotides, the CDR3 is TGCAGCGTCCCCGAGGGGAACGAGCAGTACTTC. Its translation: CSVPEGNEQYF. The chain is built from TRBV29-1 and TRBJ2-7; D possibly uses TRBD1 or TRBD2 (5 bases each). The CDR3 loop spans 11 amino acids. V dropped 6 bases and J dropped 5 bases, with 11 bases sitting between them. Germline V gives CDR1 SQVTM, CDR2 ANQGSEA.

The sample holds a few counts of this clone. The genes are TRBV5-1 and TRBJ2-7; TRBD1 is a possible D gene (6 bases). Germline CDR1 and CDR2: SGHRS and YFSETQ. The CDR3 consists of 15 residues. V lost 3 bases, J lost 6 bases, and 19 bases lay in between. This CDR3 reads CASSSVQGSVAEQYF. The CDR3 DNA sequence: TGCGCCAGCAGCTCGGTACAGGGATCCGTTGCCGAGCAGTACTTC.